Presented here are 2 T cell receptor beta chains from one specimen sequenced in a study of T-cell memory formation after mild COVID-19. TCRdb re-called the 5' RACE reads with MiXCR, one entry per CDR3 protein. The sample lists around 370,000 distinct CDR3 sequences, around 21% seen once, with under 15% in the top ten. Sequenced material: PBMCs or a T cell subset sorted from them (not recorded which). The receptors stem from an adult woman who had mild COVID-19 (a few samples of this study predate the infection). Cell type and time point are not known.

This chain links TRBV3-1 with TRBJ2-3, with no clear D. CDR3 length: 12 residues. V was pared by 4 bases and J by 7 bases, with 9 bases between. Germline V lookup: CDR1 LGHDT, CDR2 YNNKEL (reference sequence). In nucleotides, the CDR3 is TGTGCCAGCAGCCTACACGCGAATACGCAGTATTTT. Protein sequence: CASSLHANTQYF.

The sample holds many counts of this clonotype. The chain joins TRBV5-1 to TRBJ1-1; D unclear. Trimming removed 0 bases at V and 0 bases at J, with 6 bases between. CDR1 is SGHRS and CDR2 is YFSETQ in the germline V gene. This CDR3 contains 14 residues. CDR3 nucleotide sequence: TGCGCCAGCAGCTTGGCGTTTGTGAACACTGAAGCTTTCTTT. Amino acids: CASSLAFVNTEAFF.